Listed below are T cell receptor beta chains from one sample, sequenced in a study of blood T cell repertoires in COVID-19. Some clones are missing from TCRdb's copy, which holds only in-frame ones; the method was immunoSEQ multiplex PCR. Among over 250,000 clones, nearly 90% were seen once, and the ten largest hold 1.9%. The material sequenced was PBMCs or T cells enriched from blood (not recorded which). These receptor sequences come from an older woman who had recovered from COVID-19. Both conserved end residues are part of each CDR3. D genes are given only for firm matches. The listing skips clone size in some rows; elsewhere it reads once, few, many or a size class.

clone size | D gene | J gene | V gene | CDR3 DNA | CDR3 protein
. | TRBD2 | TRBJ2-7 | TRBV6-6 | TGTGCCAGCAGTTACTCGTCTGGCGGGAGATCCTACGAGCAGTACTTC | CASSYSSGGRSYEQYF
. | TRBD1 | TRBJ2-7 | TRBV19 | TGTGCCAGTAGTATCGACAGGGGCTACGAGCAGTACTTC | CASSIDRGYEQYF
. | . | TRBJ1-1 | TRBV7-2 | TGTGCCAGCAGCCCGGACTTTGAAGCTTTCTTT | CASSPDFEAFF
. | . | TRBJ2-5 | TRBV27 | TGTGCCAGCAGTTTCAGTGTAGGGGGTCGGGAGACCCAGTACTTC | CASSFSVGGRETQYF
. | TRBD1 | TRBJ2-7 | TRBV7-2 | TGTGCCAGCACCAAACCTGGGACAGGAATTTACGAGCAGTACTTC | CASTKPGTGIYEQYF
. | . | TRBJ2-2 | TRBV24-1 | TGTGCCACCAGGGGGGCATGGGACACCGGGGAGCTGTTTTTT | CATRGAWDTGELFF
. | . | TRBJ1-2 | TRBV12-3/TRBV12-4 | TGTGCCAGCACCTTTGCCAGGGTAGGTGGCTACACCTTC | CASTFARVGGYTF
once | . | TRBJ1-4 | TRBV4-1 | TGCGCCAGCAGCCAAGGGGAGGGTGGTGAAAAACTGTTTTTT | CASSQGEGGEKLFF
few | . | TRBJ1-4 | TRBV28 | TGTGCCAGCACGCCCGCGGGAAATGAAAAACTGTTTTTT | CASTPAGNEKLFF
. | TRBD1 | TRBJ2-3 | TRBV27 | TGTGCCAGCAGTCCGACAGGGGGCCTGCCAGATACGCAGTATTTT | CASSPTGGLPDTQYF
. | . | TRBJ2-7 | TRBV11-2 | TGTGCCAGCAGTCCCTTGGTGGGGAGCTCCTACGAGCAGTACTTC | CASSPLVGSSYEQYF
. | . | TRBJ1-5 | TRBV6-1 | TGTGCCAGCAGTGAACGATTACAGGGATCTCAGCCCCAGCATTTT | CASSERLQGSQPQHF
. | . | TRBJ2-1 | TRBV7-3 | TGTGCCAGCAGCTCCAGGGGGGAATACAATGAGCAGTTCTTC | CASSSRGEYNEQFF
. | . | TRBJ2-3 | TRBV2 | TGTGCCAGCAGTGATGGACTTCGTAGGACAGATACGCAGTATTTT | CASSDGLRRTDTQYF
. | TRBD1 | TRBJ1-2 | TRBV6-5 | TGTGCCAGCAGTTACTCATCGGGACAGGGGCACTATGGCTACACCTTC | CASSYSSGQGHYGYTF
. | . | TRBJ2-7 | TRBV7-9 | TGTGCCAGCAGCTTAGATCTAGGTCCCCACTCCTACGAGCAGTACTTC | CASSLDLGPHSYEQYF
once | TRBD2 | TRBJ2-5 | TRBV4-1 | TGCGCCAGCAGCTTTGGGACTAGCGAAGAGACCCAGTACTTC | CASSFGTSEETQYF
. | TRBD2 | TRBJ2-5 | TRBV3-1/TRBV3-2 | TGTGCCAGCATAGGGACTAGCACTGCACAAGAGACCCAGTACTTC | CASIGTSTAQETQYF
. | . | TRBJ2-7 | TRBV12-5 | TGTGCTAGTGGTTTAGGGAGGCTCGAGCAGTACTTC | CASGLGRLEQYF
. | TRBD1 | TRBJ2-5 | TRBV24-1 | TGTGCCACCAGTGGGACAGGGAGAGAGACCCAGTACTTC | CATSGTGRETQYF
. | . | TRBJ2-1 | TRBV4-2 | TGTGCCAGCAGCCAGGGGGGGGGCGCGTACAATGAGCAGTTCTTC | CASSQGGGAYNEQFF
many | TRBD2 | TRBJ2-7 | TRBV3-1/TRBV3-2 | TGTGCCAGCAGCCCCCGATTAGCAGTAGCGGGAGTCCTTGTGAGACAGTACTTC | CASSPRLAVAGVLVRQYF
. | . | TRBJ1-4 | TRBV3-1/TRBV3-2 | TGTGCCAGCAGCCAACGGGGAGGGGTTGAAAAACTGTTTTTT | CASSQRGGVEKLFF
once | . | TRBJ1-1 | TRBV4-2 | TGTGCCAGCAGCCAAGCCCGGGCTGGGGGCTCGAACACTGAAGCTTTCTTT | CASSQARAGGSNTEAFF
. | TRBD1 | TRBJ2-1 | TRBV24-1 | TGTGCCACCAGTGATTTGGACAGGGGCTCCTACAATGAGCAGTTCTTC | CATSDLDRGSYNEQFF
. | TRBD1 | TRBJ1-1 | TRBV29-1 | TGCAGCGGCCTCGACAGGGGTGGTAAGGGCACTGAAGCTTTCTTT | CSGLDRGGKGTEAFF
once | . | TRBJ1-5 | TRBV28 | TGTGCCAGCAATGCAGGCACAGGGCGGCCCCAGCATTTT | CASNAGTGRPQHF
. | TRBD1 | TRBJ2-2 | TRBV7-7 | TGTGCTAGCAGCTCCAGGACAGGGGACAACACCGGGGAGCTGTTTTTT | CASSSRTGDNTGELFF
. | . | TRBJ1-2 | TRBV7-3 | TGTGCCAGGCCACGGTCGAGCTATGGCTACACCTTC | CARPRSSYGYTF
. | . | TRBJ2-5 | TRBV5-1 | TGCGCCAGCAGCGTCGCGGGCGGGCGGGAGACCCAGTACTTC | CASSVAGGRETQYF
. | TRBD2 | TRBJ2-1 | TRBV5-6 | TGTGCCAGCAGCCGGATGACTAGCTGGAATGAGCAGTTCTTC | CASSRMTSWNEQFF
. | . | TRBJ2-3 | TRBV7-8 | TGTGCCAGCAGCCGTGGCGGGGACCCCACAGATACGCAGTATTTT | CASSRGGDPTDTQYF
. | TRBD2 | TRBJ2-3 | TRBV30 | TGTGCCTGGACAGCGGGGGTAGATACGCAGTATTTT | CAWTAGVDTQYF
. | . | TRBJ2-3 | TRBV4-2 | TGTGCCAGCAGCCAAGCGGGGGTTACCACAGATACGCAGTATTTT | CASSQAGVTTDTQYF
. | TRBD2 | TRBJ2-1 | TRBV5-1 | TGCGCCAGCAGCGGGAGGGGACTAGCGGGAGAGAGGGGCTACAATGAGCAGTTCTTC | CASSGRGLAGERGYNEQFF
. | . | TRBJ1-5 | TRBV2 | TGTGCCAGCAGTGAAGTAACAGGTAATCAGCCCCAGCATTTT | CASSEVTGNQPQHF
. | TRBD2 | TRBJ2-1 | TRBV9 | TGTGCCAGCAGCAGGACTAGCGGCGAACTTTACAATGAGCAGTTCTTC | CASSRTSGELYNEQFF
. | TRBD1 | TRBJ2-7 | TRBV7-9 | TGTGCCAGCAGCCCCGGACAGGGGGCGCGACGGGGCTTC | CASSPGQGARRGF
. | TRBD2 | TRBJ2-1 | TRBV5-1 | TGCGCCAGCAGCAGCCGACTAGCGGGTACATACAATGAGCAGTTCTTC | CASSSRLAGTYNEQFF
once | TRBD1 | TRBJ1-1 | TRBV29-1 | TGCAGCGTTGACAAACCCGGGACAGGGAACACTGAAGCTTTCTTT | CSVDKPGTGNTEAFF
. | . | TRBJ2-5 | TRBV2 | TGTGCCAGCAGTCAGAGACGAAGGGGGTTAGGGGAGACCCAGTACTTC | CASSQRRRGLGETQYF
few | . | TRBJ2-1 | TRBV6-4 | TGTGCCAGCAGTGACTCTGCAGGGCTCTACAATGAGCAGTTCTTC | CASSDSAGLYNEQFF
. | TRBD2 | TRBJ2-7 | TRBV5-1 | TGCGCCAGCAGCGGGACTAGCGGGAGTAGTAAGCAGTACTTC | CASSGTSGSSKQYF
. | . | TRBJ2-7 | TRBV5-4 | TGTGCCAGCAGATTTGACAGCTACGAGCAGTACTTC | CASRFDSYEQYF
. | . | TRBJ2-3 | TRBV5-4 | TGTGCCAGCAGCTTGAGACAGAGGACCAAAACAGATACGCAGTATTTT | CASSLRQRTKTDTQYF
. | . | TRBJ2-1 | TRBV9 | TGTGCCAGCAGCCGGGGGAGTGGGTCATATGAGCAGTTCTTC | CASSRGSGSYEQFF
. | TRBD1 | TRBJ2-1 | TRBV5-1 | TGCGCCACCTCTTTACAGGGGGCTTACAATGAGCAGTTCTTC | CATSLQGAYNEQFF
. | . | TRBJ1-1 | TRBV7-2 | TGTGCCAGCAGCGAAGGGATAGGGAGGGGGAACACTGAAGCTTTCTTT | CASSEGIGRGNTEAFF
. | . | TRBJ1-5 | TRBV2 | TGTGCCAGCAGTGGGGGACTCAATCAGCCCCAGCATTTT | CASSGGLNQPQHF
. | TRBD1 | TRBJ1-2 | TRBV5-1 | TGCGCCAGCAGCTCAGGACAGGGTAATGGCTACACCTTC | CASSSGQGNGYTF
. | . | TRBJ2-3 | TRBV24-1 | TGTGCCACCAGCGGTAGTAATACAGATACGCAGTATTTT | CATSGSNTDTQYF
. | . | TRBJ1-2 | TRBV5-1 | TGCGCCAGCAGCTTGGCCCCCGAATGGAGCTATGGCTACACCTTC | CASSLAPEWSYGYTF
. | TRBD1 | TRBJ1-1 | TRBV5-4 | TGTGCCAGCAGCGGACAGGGGCTGTCTGAAGCTTTCTTT | CASSGQGLSEAFF
. | . | TRBJ1-1 | TRBV5-8 | TGTGCCAGCAGCTTGGGGCAGGGGACCTTTAACACTGAAGCTTTCTTT | CASSLGQGTFNTEAFF